This entry describes one TCR beta chain. Its antigen remains unknown. A second PCR of 7 to 11 cycles used a sample-barcoded 5' primer and a J-beta primer mix. A single record per CDR3 protein comes from TCRdb applying MiXCR to the 5' RACE reads. This sample has approximately 940,000 distinct CDR3 sequences; about 48% occur once, and the top ten carry about an eighth. This sample is drawn from a study of blood T cells in healthy people across ages. This CDR3 spans 18 amino acids. The V and J ends lost 0 bases and 7 bases, in that order; junction bases with no gene match: 11. Germline V gene sequence: CDR1 KGHSH, CDR2 LQKENI. Study-wide results and limits: Higher diversity and more naive CD4+ cells were features of long-lived donors, compared to aged donors. Unsorted PBMCs ruled out conclusive naive versus antigen-experienced comparison.

The clonotype originates from a man aged 25 to 45 in good health. The sample was blood. The V gene is TRBV18, the J gene TRBJ2-3; 12 nucleotides align to TRBD2. The CDR3 DNA sequence: TGTGCCAGCTCACCACCATTGCCTAGCGGGAGGGCCGGGAATACGCAGTATTTT. Translated: CASSPPLPSGRAGNTQYF.